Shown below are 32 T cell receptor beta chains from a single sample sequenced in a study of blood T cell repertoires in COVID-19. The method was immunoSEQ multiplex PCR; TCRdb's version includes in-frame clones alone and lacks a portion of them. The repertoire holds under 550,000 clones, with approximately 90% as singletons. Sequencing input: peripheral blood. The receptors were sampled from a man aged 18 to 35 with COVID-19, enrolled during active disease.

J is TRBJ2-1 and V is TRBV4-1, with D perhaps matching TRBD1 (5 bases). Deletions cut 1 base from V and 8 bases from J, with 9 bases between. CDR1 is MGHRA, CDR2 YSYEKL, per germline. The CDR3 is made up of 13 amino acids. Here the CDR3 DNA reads TGCGCCAGCAGCCAAGTAGGGGCCGATGAGCAGTTCTTC. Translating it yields CASSQVGADEQFF.

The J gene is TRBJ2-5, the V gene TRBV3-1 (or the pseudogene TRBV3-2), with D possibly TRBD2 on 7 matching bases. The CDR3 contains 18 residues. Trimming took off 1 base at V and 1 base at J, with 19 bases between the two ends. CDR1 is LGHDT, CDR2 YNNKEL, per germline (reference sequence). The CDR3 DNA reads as TGTGCCAGCAGCCAAGTCTACCCGGGGGGCCTAAGCCAAGAGACCCAGTACTTC. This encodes CASSQVYPGGLSQETQYF.

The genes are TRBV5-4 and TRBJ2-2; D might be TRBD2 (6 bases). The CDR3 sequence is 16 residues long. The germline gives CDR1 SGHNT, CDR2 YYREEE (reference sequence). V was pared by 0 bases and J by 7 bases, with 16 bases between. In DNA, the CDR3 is TGTGCCAGCAGCTTGGGCCGAGCGGGTGTGATCGGGGAGCTGTTTTTT. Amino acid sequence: CASSLGRAGVIGELFF.

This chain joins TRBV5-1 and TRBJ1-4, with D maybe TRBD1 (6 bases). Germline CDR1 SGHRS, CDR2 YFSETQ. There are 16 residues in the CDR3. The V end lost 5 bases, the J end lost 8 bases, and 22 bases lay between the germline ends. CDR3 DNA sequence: TGCGCCAGCAGTTTCGGAACAGGGAGTTTAGGGGAAAAACTGTTTTTT. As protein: CASSFGTGSLGEKLFF.

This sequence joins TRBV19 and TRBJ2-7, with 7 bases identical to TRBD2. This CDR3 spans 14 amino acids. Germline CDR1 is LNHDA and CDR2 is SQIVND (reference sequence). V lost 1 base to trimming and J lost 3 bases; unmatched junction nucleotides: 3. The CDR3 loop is CASSIGLAVYEQYF. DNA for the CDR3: TGTGCCAGTAGTATAGGGCTAGCGGTCTACGAGCAGTACTTC.

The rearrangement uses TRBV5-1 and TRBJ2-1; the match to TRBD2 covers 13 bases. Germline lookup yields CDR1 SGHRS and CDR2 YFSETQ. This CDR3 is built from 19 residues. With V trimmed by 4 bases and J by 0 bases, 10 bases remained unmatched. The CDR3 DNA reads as TGCGCCAGCAGCAAGAACGGACTAGCGGGAGTGGGCTCCTACAATGAGCAGTTCTTC. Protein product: CASSKNGLAGVGSYNEQFF.

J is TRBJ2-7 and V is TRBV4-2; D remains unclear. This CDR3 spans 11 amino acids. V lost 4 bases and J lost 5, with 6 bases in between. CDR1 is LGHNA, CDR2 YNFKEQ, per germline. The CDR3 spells CASSRTDEQYF. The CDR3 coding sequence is TGTGCCAGCAGCCGAACGGACGAGCAGTACTTC.

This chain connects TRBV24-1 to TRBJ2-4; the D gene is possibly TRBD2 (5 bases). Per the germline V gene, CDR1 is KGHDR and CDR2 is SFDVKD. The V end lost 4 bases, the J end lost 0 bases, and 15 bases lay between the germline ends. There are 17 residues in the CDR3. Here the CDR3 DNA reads TGTGCCACCAGTGACACCCAACTAGGACTAGCCAAAAACATTCAGTACTTC. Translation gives CATSDTQLGLAKNIQYF.

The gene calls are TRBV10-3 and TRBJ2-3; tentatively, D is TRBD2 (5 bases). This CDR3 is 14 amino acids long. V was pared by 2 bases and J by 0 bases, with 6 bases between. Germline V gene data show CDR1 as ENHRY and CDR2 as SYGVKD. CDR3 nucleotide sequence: TGTGCCATCAGTGAGGGAGGTAGCACAGATACGCAGTATTTT. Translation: CAISEGGSTDTQYF.

The CDR3 nucleotides read TGTGCCAGCAGCCACGCGAGGGAGAGGCAGAACACTGAAGCTTTCTTT. Its protein is CASSHARERQNTEAFF. The chain joins TRBV3-1 (or the pseudogene TRBV3-2) to TRBJ1-1; D uncertain. Germline-derived CDR1 and CDR2 are LGHDT and YNNKEL (reference sequence). The CDR3 runs 16 residues. Deletions cut 3 bases from V and 1 base from J, with 15 bases between.

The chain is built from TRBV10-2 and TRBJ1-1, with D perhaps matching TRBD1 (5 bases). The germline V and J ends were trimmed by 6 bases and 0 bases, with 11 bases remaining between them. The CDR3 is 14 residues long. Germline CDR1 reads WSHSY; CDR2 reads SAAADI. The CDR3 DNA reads TGCGCCAGCAGGTCTAGGGGCTTGAACACTGAAGCTTTCTTT. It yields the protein CASRSRGLNTEAFF.

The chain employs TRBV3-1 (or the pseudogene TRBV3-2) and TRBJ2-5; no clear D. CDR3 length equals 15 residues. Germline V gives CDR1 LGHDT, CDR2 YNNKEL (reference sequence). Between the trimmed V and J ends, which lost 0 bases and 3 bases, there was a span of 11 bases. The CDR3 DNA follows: TGTGCCAGCAGCCAAGATCCAGGCCGGAAAGAGACCCAGTACTTC. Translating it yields CASSQDPGRKETQYF.

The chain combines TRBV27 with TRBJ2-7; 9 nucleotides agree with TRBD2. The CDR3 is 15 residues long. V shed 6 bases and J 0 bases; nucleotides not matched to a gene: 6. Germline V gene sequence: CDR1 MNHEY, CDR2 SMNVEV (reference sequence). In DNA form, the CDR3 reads TGTGCCAGCAGCCTACGGGGACTAGCCTCCTACGAGCAGTACTTC. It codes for CASSLRGLASYEQYF.

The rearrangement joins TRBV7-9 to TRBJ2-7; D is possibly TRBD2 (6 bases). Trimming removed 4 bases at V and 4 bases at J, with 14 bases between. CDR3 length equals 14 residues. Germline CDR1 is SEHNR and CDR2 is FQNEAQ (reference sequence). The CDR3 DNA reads TGTGCCAGCAGCTCTTGGGGGGTCTCTTACGAGCAGTACTTC. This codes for CASSSWGVSYEQYF.

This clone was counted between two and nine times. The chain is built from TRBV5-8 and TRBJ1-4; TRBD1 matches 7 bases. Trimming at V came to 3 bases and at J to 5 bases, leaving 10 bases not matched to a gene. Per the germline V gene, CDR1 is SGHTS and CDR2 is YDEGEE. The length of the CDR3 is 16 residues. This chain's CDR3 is CASSSTGTARNEKLFF. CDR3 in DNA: TGTGCCAGCAGCTCAACCGGGACAGCAAGAAATGAAAAACTGTTTTTT.

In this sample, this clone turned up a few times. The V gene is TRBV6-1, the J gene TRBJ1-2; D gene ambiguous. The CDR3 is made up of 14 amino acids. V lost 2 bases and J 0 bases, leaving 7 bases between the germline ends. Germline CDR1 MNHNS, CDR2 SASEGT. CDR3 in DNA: TGTGCCAGCAGTGAAACACGGGCTAACTATGGCTACACCTTC. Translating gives CASSETRANYGYTF.

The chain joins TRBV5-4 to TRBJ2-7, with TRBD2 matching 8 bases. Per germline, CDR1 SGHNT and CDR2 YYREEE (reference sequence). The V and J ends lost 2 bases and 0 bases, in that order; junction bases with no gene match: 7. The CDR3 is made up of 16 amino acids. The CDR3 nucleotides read TGTGCCAGCAGCTTCATGGTAGCGGGGTACTCCTACGAGCAGTACTTC. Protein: CASSFMVAGYSYEQYF.

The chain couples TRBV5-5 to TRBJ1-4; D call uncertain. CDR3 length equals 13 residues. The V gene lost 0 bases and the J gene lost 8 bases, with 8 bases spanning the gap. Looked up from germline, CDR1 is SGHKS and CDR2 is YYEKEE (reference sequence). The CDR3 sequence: CASSLGGGEKLFF. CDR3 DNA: TGTGCCAGCAGCTTGGGGGGAGGCGAAAAACTGTTTTTT.

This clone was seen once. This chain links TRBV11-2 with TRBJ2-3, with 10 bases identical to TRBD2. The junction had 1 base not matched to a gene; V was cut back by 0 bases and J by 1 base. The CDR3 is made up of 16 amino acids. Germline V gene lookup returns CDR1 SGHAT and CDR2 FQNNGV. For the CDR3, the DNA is TGTGCCAGCAGCTTAGATCTAGCGGGGGGCACAGATACGCAGTATTTT. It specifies CASSLDLAGGTDTQYF.

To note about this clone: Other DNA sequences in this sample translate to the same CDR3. The CDR3 DNA sequence: TGTGCCACCAGTGACCCTGGACGGGGCACCGGGGAGCTGTTTTTT. Amino acids: CATSDPGRGTGELFF. V usage is TRBV24-1 and J usage is TRBJ2-2, with a weak D call TRBD2 (5 bases). V lost 4 bases and J lost 4, with 12 bases in between. CDR3 length: 15 residues. Germline CDR1 KGHDR, CDR2 SFDVKD.

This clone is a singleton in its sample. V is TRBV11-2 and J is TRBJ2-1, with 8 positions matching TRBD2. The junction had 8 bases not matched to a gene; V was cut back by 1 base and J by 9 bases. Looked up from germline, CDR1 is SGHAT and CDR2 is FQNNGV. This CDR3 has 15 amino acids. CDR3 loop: CASSLVEVAGSEQFF. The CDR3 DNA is TGTGCCAGCAGCTTAGTCGAGGTAGCGGGAAGTGAGCAGTTCTTC.

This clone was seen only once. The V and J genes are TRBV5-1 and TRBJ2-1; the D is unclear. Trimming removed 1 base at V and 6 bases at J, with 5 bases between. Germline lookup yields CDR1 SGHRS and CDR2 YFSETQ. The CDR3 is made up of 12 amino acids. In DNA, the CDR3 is TGCGCCAGCAGCTTGCCAGGCAATGAGCAGTTCTTC. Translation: CASSLPGNEQFF.

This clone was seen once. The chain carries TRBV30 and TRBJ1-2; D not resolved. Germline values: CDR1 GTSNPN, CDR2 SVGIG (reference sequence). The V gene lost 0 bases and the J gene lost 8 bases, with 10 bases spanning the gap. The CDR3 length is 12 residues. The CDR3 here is CAWSVAARGYTF. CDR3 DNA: TGTGCCTGGAGTGTAGCCGCCCGGGGCTACACCTTC. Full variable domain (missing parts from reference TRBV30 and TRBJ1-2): SQTIHQWPATLVQPVGSPLSLECTVEGTSNPNLYWYRQAAGRGLQLLFYSVGIGQISSEVPQNLSASRPQDRQFILSSKKLLLSDSGFYLCAWSVAARGYTFGSGTRLTVV.

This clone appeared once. The CDR3 coding sequence is TGTGCCTGGAGCATTCGAGGGAGCAATCAGCCCCAGCATTTT. It encodes CAWSIRGSNQPQHF. V gene TRBV30 combines with J gene TRBJ1-5; D not certain. Germline V gene lookup returns CDR1 GTSNPN and CDR2 SVGIG (reference sequence). The CDR3 runs 14 residues. With 3 bases removed from V and 1 base from J, the gap between germline ends came to 10 bases.

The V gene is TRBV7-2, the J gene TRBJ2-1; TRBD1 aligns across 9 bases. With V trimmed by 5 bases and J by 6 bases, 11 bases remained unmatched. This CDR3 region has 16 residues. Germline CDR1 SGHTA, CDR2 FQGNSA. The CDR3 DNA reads TGTGCCAGCAGCGTTACGTCCGGGACAGGGAGCAATGAGCAGTTCTTC. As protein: CASSVTSGTGSNEQFF.

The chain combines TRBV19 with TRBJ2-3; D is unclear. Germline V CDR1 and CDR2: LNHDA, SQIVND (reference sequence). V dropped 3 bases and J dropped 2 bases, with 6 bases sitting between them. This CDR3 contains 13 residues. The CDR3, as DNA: TGTGCCAGTAGTATCGGTTCCACAGATACGCAGTATTTT. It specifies CASSIGSTDTQYF.

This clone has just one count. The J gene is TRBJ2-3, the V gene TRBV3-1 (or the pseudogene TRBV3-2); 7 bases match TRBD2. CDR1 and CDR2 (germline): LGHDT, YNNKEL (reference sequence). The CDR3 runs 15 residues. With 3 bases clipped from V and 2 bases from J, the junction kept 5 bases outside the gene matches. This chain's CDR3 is CASSHAGVHTDTQYF. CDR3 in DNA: TGTGCCAGCAGCCACGCGGGGGTCCACACAGATACGCAGTATTTT.

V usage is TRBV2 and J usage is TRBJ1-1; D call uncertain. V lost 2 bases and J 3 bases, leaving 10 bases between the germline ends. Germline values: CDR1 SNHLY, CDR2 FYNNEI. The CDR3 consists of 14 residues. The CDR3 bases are TGTGCCAGCAGTGAAATCGCCGGGGACACTGAAGCTTTCTTT. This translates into CASSEIAGDTEAFF.

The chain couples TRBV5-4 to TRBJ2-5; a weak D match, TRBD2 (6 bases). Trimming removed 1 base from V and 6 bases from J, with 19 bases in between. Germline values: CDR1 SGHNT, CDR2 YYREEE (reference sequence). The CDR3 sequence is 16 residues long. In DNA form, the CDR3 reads TGTGCCAGCAGCTTGATCGGTGGCCGGGGGAAAAAGACCCAGTACTTC. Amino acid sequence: CASSLIGGRGKKTQYF.

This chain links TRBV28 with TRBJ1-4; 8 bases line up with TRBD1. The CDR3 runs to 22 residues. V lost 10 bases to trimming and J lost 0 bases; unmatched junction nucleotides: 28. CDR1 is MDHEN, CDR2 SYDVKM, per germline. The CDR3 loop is CATIPGAGGADRPATTNEKLFF. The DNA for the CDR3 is TGTGCCACGATCCCTGGGGCAGGGGGCGCTGACCGCCCGGCGACAACTAATGAAAAACTGTTTTTT.

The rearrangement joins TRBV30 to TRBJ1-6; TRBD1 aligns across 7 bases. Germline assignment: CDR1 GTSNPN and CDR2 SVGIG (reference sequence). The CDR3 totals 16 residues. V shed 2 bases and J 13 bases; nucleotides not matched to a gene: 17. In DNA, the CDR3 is TGTGCCTGGAGTATACTGACAGGGCCCGGAGGTATCCCCCTCCACTTT. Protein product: CAWSILTGPGGIPLHF.

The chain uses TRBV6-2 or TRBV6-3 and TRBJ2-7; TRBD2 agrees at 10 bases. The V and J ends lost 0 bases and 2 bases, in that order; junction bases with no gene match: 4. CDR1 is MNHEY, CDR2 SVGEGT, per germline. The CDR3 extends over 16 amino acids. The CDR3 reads CASSYSTSGSPYEQYF. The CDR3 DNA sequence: TGTGCCAGCAGTTACTCGACTAGCGGGTCCCCCTACGAGCAGTACTTC.